The 18 T cell receptor beta chains given below trace back to one sample, sequenced in a study of blood T cells in healthy people across ages. It was with a sample-barcoded 5' primer and a J-beta primer mix that a second PCR of about 6 to 12 cycles was run. Each CDR3 protein is one row after TCRdb ran MiXCR on the 5' RACE reads. The data show around 820,000 distinct CDR3 sequences, 20% to 30% seen once. Another study also made use of these data, one on T cells of mothers and their children.

The sample was blood. These TCRs come from a boy aged 5-17 years in good health.

The chain employs TRBV20-1 and TRBJ2-5; 14 bases fit TRBD2. The CDR3 is 18 residues long. Germline CDR1 DFQATT, CDR2 SNEGSKA (reference sequence). V was pared by 2 bases and J by 3 bases, with 11 bases of the junction left unmatched. The CDR3 nucleotides are TGCAGTGCTAGAAGTCTGACTAGCGGGAGGGCCTTAGAAGAGACCCAGTACTTC. Protein: CSARSLTSGRALEETQYF.

Only a few counts were recorded for this clonotype. CDR3 residues: CASSPSGTVPYEQYF. CDR3 in DNA: TGTGCCAGCAGTCCGTCCGGGACGGTCCCCTACGAGCAGTACTTC. The chain couples TRBV28 to TRBJ2-7, with D possibly called TRBD1 or TRBD2 (5 bases each). This CDR3 contains 15 residues. V gave up 5 bases and J gave up 2 bases, with 16 bases separating them. CDR1 is MDHEN, CDR2 SYDVKM, per germline.

The chain combines TRBV4-1 with TRBJ2-1; D may be TRBD2 (5 bases). Looked up from germline, CDR1 is MGHRA and CDR2 is YSYEKL. Between the trimmed V and J ends, which lost 6 bases and 2 bases, there was a span of 11 bases. The CDR3 totals 14 residues. The CDR3 region is CASREFGTYNEQFF. CDR3 DNA sequence: TGCGCCAGCAGGGAGTTCGGGACCTACAATGAGCAGTTCTTC.

This clonotype has just a few counts. As DNA, the CDR3 is TGCAGTGCTCCTACTGGTAAAGTCGAAGAGACCCAGTACTTC. As protein: CSAPTGKVEETQYF. The rearrangement links TRBV20-1 to TRBJ2-5; unclear D gene. Germline V gene sequence: CDR1 DFQATT, CDR2 SNEGSKA (reference sequence). This CDR3 spans 14 amino acids. With 5 bases removed from V and 3 bases from J, the gap between germline ends came to 16 bases.

V usage is TRBV20-1 and J usage is TRBJ2-1, with a tentative D call TRBD1 (6 bases). The germline V gene has CDR1 DFQATT and CDR2 SNEGSKA (reference sequence). With 5 bases removed from V and 2 bases from J, the gap between germline ends came to 16 bases. This CDR3 has 15 amino acids. CDR3 in amino acids: CSAPRDKQPYNEQFF. CDR3 DNA sequence: TGCAGTGCTCCTCGGGACAAACAGCCCTACAATGAGCAGTTCTTC.

The chain has TRBV21-1 and TRBJ2-1; the table's D call TRBD1 went unverified against the DNA. TRBV21-1 is designated a pseudogene. The CDR3 runs 13 residues. The CDR3 nucleotides are TGTGCCAGCAGGGCAGGGGCTAGAGATGAGCAGTTCTTC. Amino acid sequence: CASRAGARDEQFF.

In DNA form, the CDR3 reads TGTGCCAGCAGTTACGTCACTAGCGGGAGAGGGGAGCTGTTTTTT. This encodes CASSYVTSGRGELFF. The chain employs TRBV6-6 and TRBJ2-2; 11 bases agree with TRBD2. The CDR3 consists of 15 residues. Per germline, CDR1 MNHNY and CDR2 SVGAGI (reference sequence). V was pared by 2 bases and J by 8 bases, with 4 bases of the junction left unmatched.

V usage is TRBV11-1 and J usage is TRBJ2-1, with 7 bases that match TRBD2. The J call is doubtful: the DNA matches TRBJ2-7 better. Germline loops: CDR1 SGHAT, CDR2 FQDESV (reference sequence). CDR3 size: 16 residues. CDR3 protein: CASSLLAGTTFYEQYF. Written as DNA, the CDR3 is TGTGCCAGCAGCTTACTGGCCGGGACTACTTTCTACGAGCAGTACTTC.

The chain has TRBV6-1 and TRBJ2-5; 10 nucleotides match TRBD1. V trimming: 5 bases; J trimming: 3 bases; junction bases outside the gene matches: 3. Germline CDR1 is MNHNS and CDR2 is SASEGT. This CDR3 contains 14 residues. The CDR3 loop reads CASSRQGAKETQYF. The CDR3 nucleotides read TGTGCCAGCAGTAGACAGGGGGCCAAAGAGACCCAGTACTTC.

This clonotype has a handful of counts. The chain has TRBV3-1 and TRBJ2-1, with TRBD2 matching 9 bases. The CDR3 runs 15 residues. The junction had 6 bases not matched to a gene; V was cut back by 4 bases and J by 5 bases. Germline V CDR1 and CDR2: LGHDT, YNNKEL (reference sequence). The CDR3 DNA reads TGTGCCAGCAGCCCGCAGGCGGGGGGGAACAATGAGCAGTTCTTC. Its protein product is CASSPQAGGNNEQFF.

The chain combines TRBV6-1 with TRBJ2-5; 8 nucleotides align to TRBD2. Germline loops: CDR1 MNHNS, CDR2 SASEGT. There are 14 residues in the CDR3. Losses at the gene ends were 7 bases for V and 1 base for J; bases not matched to a gene: 5. In nucleotides, the CDR3 is TGTGCCAGCAACCGCGGGGGGCCCCAAGAGACCCAGTACTTC. This encodes CASNRGGPQETQYF.

The chain couples TRBV2 to TRBJ1-4; 7 nucleotides match TRBD1. With 9 bases clipped from V and 8 bases from J, the junction kept 6 bases outside the gene matches. This CDR3 contains 12 residues. The germline CDR1 and CDR2 sequences are SNHLY and FYNNEI. The CDR3 here is CARQGFGEKLFF. CDR3 nucleotides: TGTGCCAGACAGGGGTTTGGCGAAAAACTGTTTTTT.

This clonotype was detected a few times. Here the CDR3 DNA reads TGCAGCGTTGCGTGGGTCGAGCAGTTCTTC. Amino acid sequence: CSVAWVEQFF. The chain couples TRBV29-1 to TRBJ2-1; D remains ambiguous. The CDR3 is 10 residues long. Germline loops: CDR1 SQVTM, CDR2 ANQGSEA. Trimming removed 4 bases at V and 10 bases at J, with 8 bases between.

CDR3: CASSRQAGGLTGELFF. The CDR3 region has the DNA TGTGCCAGCAGCCGACAAGCGGGGGGGCTAACCGGGGAGCTGTTTTTT. The V and J genes are TRBV3-1 and TRBJ2-2, with 10 bases that match TRBD2. Unmatched junction bases numbered 7, after V lost 4 bases and J lost 5 bases. This CDR3 contains 16 residues. The germline CDR1 and CDR2 sequences are LGHDT and YNNKEL (reference sequence).

This clonotype was picked up a small number of times. J is TRBJ2-1 and V is TRBV28, with TRBD2 matching 14 bases. The CDR3 contains 16 residues. Losses at the gene ends were 3 bases for V and 4 bases for J; bases not matched to a gene: 2. Germline CDR1 MDHEN, CDR2 SYDVKM. CDR3 residues: CASSFRLAGGYNEQFF. Written as DNA, the CDR3 is TGTGCCAGCAGTTTTAGACTAGCGGGAGGGTACAATGAGCAGTTCTTC.

The chain uses TRBV20-1 and TRBJ2-5; 7 positions match TRBD1. J lost 4 bases, V lost 5 bases, and 4 bases had no gene match. The CDR3 runs to 12 residues. Germline loops: CDR1 DFQATT, CDR2 SNEGSKA (reference sequence). The CDR3 DNA reads TGCAGTGCTCGGGACAGCTCAGAGACCCAGTACTTC. Translated: CSARDSSETQYF.

The chain is built from TRBV6-5 and TRBJ2-5; the D gene is possibly TRBD2 (5 bases). The assigned J gene may be wrong: the sequence end matches TRBJ2-7 better. The CDR3 extends over 11 amino acids. Germline assignment: CDR1 MNHEY and CDR2 SVGAGI. CDR3 residues: CATGVSYEQYF. CDR3 DNA sequence: TGTGCCACCGGGGTCTCCTACGAGCAGTACTTC.

This chain connects TRBV29-1 to TRBJ1-2, with D tentatively TRBD1 (6 bases). From germline, CDR1 is SQVTM and CDR2 ANQGSEA. Trimming removed 2 bases at V and 4 bases at J, with 8 bases between. This CDR3 has 12 residues. The DNA of the CDR3 is TGCAGCGTTGAAAGGGGGATCTATGGCTACACCTTC. It is translated as CSVERGIYGYTF.